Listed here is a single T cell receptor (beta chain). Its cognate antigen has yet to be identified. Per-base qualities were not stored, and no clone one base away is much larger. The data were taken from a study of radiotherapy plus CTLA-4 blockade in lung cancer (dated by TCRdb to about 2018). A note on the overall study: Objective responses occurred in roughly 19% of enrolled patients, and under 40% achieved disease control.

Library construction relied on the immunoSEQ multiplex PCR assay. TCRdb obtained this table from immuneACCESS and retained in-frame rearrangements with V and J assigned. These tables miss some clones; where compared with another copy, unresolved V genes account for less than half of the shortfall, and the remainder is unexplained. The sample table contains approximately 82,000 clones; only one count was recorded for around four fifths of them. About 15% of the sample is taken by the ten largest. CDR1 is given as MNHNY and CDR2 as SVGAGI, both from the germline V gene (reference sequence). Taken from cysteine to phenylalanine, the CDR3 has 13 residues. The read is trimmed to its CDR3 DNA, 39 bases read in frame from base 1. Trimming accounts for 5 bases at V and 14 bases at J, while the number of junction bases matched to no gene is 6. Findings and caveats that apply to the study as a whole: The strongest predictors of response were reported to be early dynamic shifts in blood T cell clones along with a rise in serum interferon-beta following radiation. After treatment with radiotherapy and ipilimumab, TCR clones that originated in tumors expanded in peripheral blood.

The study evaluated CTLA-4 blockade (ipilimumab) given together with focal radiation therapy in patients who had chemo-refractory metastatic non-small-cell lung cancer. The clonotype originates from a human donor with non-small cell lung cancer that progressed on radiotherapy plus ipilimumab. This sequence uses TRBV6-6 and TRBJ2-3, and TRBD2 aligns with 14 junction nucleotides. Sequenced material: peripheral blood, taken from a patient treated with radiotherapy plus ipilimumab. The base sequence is TGTGCCAGCAGTGGGACTAGCGGGGGCCTGGCGTATTTT. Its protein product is CASSGTSGGLAYF.